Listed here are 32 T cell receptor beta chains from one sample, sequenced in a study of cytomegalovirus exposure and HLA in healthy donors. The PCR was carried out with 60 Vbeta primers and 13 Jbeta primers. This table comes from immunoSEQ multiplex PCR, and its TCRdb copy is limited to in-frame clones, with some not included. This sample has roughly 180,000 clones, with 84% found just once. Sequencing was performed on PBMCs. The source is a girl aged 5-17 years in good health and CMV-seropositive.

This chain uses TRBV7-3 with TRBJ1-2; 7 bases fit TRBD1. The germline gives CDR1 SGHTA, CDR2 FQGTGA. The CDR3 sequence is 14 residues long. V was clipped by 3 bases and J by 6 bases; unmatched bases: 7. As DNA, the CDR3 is TGTGCCAGCAGCTTCGACAGGGAGGTTAATGGCTACACCTTC. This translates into CASSFDREVNGYTF.

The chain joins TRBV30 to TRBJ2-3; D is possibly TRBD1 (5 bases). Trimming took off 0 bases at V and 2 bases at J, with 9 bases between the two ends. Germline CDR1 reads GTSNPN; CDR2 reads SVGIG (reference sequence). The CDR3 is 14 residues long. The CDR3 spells CAWSVGAYTDTQYF. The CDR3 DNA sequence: TGTGCCTGGAGTGTAGGGGCTTACACAGATACGCAGTATTTT.

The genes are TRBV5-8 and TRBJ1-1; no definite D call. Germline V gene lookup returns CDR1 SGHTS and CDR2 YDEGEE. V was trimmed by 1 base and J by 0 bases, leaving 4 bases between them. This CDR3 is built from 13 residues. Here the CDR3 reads CASSLTVNTEAFF. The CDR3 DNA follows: TGTGCCAGCAGCTTGACGGTGAACACTGAAGCTTTCTTT.

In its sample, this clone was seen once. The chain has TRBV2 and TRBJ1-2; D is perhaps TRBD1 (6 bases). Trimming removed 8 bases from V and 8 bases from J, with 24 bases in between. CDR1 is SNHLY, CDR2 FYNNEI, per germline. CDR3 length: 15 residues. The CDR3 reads CASGVVDRPTEGYTF. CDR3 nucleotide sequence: TGTGCCAGCGGTGTTGTCGACAGGCCCACGGAAGGCTACACCTTC.

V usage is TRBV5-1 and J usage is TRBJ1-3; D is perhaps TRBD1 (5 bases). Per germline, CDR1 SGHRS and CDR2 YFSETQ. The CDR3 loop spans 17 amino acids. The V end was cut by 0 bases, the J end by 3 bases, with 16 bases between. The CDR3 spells CASSLAGQGGGGNTIYF. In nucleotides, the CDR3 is TGCGCCAGCAGCTTGGCCGGGCAGGGAGGCGGTGGAAACACCATATATTTT.

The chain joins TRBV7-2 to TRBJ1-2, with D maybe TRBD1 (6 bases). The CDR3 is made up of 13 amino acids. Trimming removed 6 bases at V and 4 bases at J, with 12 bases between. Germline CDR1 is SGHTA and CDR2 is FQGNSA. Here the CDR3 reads CASRGGDGYGYTF. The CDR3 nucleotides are TGTGCCAGCAGAGGGGGGGACGGCTATGGCTACACCTTC.

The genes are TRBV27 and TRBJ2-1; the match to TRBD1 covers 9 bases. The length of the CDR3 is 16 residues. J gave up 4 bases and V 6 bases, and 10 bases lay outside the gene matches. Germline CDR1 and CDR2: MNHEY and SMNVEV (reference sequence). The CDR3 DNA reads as TGTGCCAGCAGAAACCTCCCGGGACAGGGTTACAATGAGCAGTTCTTC. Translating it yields CASRNLPGQGYNEQFF.

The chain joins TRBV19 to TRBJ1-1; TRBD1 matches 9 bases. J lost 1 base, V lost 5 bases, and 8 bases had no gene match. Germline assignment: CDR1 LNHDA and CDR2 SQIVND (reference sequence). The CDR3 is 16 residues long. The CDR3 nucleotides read TGTGCCAGTAGTCCTGGACAGGGGATGACGAACACTGAAGCTTTCTTT. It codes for CASSPGQGMTNTEAFF.

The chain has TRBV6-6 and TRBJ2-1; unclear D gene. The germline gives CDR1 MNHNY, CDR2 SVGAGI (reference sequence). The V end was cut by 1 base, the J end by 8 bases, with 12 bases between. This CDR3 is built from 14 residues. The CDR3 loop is CASSYFLEWDEQFF. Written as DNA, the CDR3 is TGTGCCAGCAGTTACTTTCTGGAGTGGGATGAGCAGTTCTTC.

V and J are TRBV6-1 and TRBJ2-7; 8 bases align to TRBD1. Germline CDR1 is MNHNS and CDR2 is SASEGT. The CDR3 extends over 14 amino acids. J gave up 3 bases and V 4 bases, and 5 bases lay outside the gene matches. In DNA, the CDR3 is TGTGCCAGCAGTGCAGAGACAGGGGACTACGAGCAGTACTTC. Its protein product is CASSAETGDYEQYF.

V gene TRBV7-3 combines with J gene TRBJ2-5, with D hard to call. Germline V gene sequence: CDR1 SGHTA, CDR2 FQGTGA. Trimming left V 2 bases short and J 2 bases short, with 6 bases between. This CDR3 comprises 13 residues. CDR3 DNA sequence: TGTGCCAGCAGCTTAGTCAGTCAAGAGACCCAGTACTTC. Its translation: CASSLVSQETQYF.

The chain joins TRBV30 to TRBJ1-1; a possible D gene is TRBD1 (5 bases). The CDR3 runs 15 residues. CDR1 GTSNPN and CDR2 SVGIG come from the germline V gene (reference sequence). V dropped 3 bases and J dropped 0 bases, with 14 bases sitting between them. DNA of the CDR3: TGTGCCTGGAGAACAGGCGGAACGATGAACACTGAAGCTTTCTTT. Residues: CAWRTGGTMNTEAFF.

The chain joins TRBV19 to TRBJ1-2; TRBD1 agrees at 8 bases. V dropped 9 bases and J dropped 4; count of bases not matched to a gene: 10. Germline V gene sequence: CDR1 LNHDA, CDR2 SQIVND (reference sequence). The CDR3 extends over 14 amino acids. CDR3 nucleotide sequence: TGTGCCAGCAATCAGGGACAGGCGGGCTATGGCTACACCTTC. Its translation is CASNQGQAGYGYTF. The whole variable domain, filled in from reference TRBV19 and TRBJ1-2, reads DGGITQSPKYLFRKEGQNVTLSCEQNLNHDAMYWYRQDPGQGLRLIYYSQIVNDFQKGDIAEGYSVSREKKESFPLTVTSAQKNPTAFYLCASNQGQAGYGYTFGSGTRLTVV.

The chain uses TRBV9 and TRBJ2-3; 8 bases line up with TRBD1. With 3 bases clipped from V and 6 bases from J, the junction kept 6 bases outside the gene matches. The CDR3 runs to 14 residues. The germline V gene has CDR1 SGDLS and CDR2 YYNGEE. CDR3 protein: CASSDDRGSDTQYF. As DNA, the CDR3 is TGTGCCAGCAGCGACGACAGGGGTTCGGATACGCAGTATTTT. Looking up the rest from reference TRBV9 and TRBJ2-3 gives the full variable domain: DSGVTQTPKHLITATGQRVTLRCSPRSGDLSVYWYQQSLDQGLQFLIQYYNGEERAKGNILERFSAQQFPDLHSELNLSSLELGDSALYFCASSDDRGSDTQYFGPGTRLTVL.

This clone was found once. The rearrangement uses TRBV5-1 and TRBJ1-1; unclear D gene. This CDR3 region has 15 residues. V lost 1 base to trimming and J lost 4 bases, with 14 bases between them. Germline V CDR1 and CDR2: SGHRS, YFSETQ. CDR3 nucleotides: TGCGCCAGCAGCTTGCTTAGTCCCGGGGTCACTGAAGCTTTCTTT. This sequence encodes CASSLLSPGVTEAFF.

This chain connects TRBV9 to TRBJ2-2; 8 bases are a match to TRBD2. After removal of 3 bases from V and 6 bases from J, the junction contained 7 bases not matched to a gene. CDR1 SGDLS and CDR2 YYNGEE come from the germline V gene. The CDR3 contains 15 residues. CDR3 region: CASSAGGGVAGELFF. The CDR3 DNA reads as TGTGCCAGCAGCGCCGGGGGGGGAGTTGCCGGGGAGCTGTTTTTT. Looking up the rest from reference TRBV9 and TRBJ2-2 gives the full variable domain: DSGVTQTPKHLITATGQRVTLRCSPRSGDLSVYWYQQSLDQGLQFLIQYYNGEERAKGNILERFSAQQFPDLHSELNLSSLELGDSALYFCASSAGGGVAGELFFGEGSRLTVL.

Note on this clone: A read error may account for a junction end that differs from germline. This CDR3 reads CSSSVGNTEAFF. DNA of the CDR3: TGTTCCAGCAGCGTCGGGAACACTGAAGCTTTCTTT. This chain links TRBV7-9 with TRBJ1-1; no firm D call. The germline CDR1 and CDR2 sequences are SEHNR and FQNEAQ (reference sequence). The CDR3 runs to 12 residues. Drawing the rest from reference TRBV7-9 and TRBJ1-1, the complete variable domain is DTGVSQNPRHKITKRGQNVTFRCDPISEHNRLYWYRQTLGQGPEFLTYFQNEAQLEKSRLLSDRFSAERPKGSFSTLEIQRTEQGDSAMYLCSSSVGNTEAFFGQGTRLTVV.

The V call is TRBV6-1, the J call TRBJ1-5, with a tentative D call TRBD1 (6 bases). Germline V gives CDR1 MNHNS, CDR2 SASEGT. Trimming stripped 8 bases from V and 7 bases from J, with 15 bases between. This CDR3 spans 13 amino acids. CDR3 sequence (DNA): TGTGCCAGCGAGACGGGGGGGGGCCAGCCCCAGCATTTT. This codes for CASETGGGQPQHF.

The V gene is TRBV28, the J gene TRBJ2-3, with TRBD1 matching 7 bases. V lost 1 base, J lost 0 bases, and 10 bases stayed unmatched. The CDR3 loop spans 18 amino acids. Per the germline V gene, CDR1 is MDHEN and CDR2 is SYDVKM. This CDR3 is CASSLFGRWGQSTDTQYF. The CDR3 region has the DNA TGTGCCAGCAGTTTATTTGGTCGGTGGGGACAGAGCACAGATACGCAGTATTTT.

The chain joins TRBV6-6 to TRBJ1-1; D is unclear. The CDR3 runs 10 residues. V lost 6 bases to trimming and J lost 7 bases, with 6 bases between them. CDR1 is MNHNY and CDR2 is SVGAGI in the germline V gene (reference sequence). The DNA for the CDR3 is TGTGCCAGCAGGGGGAGTGAAGCTTTCTTT. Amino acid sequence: CASRGSEAFF.

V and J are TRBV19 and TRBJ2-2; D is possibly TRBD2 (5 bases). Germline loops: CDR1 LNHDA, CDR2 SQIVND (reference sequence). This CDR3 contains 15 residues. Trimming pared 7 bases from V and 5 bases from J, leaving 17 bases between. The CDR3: CASIIRGSSTGELFF. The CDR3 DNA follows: TGTGCCAGTATCATACGGGGATCCTCTACCGGGGAGCTGTTTTTT.

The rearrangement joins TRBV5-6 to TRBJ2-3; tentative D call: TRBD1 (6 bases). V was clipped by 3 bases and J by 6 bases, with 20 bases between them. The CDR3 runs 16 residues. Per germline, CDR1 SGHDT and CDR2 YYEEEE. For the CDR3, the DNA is TGTGCCAGCAGCTATATTCTCAGGGGTGTAGGTGATACGCAGTATTTT. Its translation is CASSYILRGVGDTQYF.

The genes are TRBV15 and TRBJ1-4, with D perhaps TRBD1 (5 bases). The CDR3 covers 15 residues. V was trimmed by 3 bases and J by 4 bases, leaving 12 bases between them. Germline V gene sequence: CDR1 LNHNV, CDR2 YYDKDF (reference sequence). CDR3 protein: CATSSMLGGNEKLFF. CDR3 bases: TGTGCCACCAGCAGTATGTTGGGGGGTAATGAAAAACTGTTTTTT.

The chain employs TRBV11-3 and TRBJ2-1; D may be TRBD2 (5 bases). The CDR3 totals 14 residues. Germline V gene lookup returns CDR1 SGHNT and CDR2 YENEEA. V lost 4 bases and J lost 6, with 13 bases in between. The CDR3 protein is CASSSRTGTNEQFF. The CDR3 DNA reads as TGTGCCAGCAGCTCTCGGACGGGAACCAATGAGCAGTTCTTC.

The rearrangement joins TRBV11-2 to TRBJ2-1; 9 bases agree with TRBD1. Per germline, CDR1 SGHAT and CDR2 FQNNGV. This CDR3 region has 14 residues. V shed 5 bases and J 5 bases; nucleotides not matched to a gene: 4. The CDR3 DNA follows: TGTGCCAGCAGCGACCGGACAGGGGACAATGAGCAGTTCTTC. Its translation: CASSDRTGDNEQFF.

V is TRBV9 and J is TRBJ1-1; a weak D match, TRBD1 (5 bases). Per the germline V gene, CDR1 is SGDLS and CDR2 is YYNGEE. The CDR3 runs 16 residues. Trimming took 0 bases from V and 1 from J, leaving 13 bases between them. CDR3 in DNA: TGTGCCAGCAGCGTAGCTACGGGGGGGAAGAACACTGAAGCTTTCTTT. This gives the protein CASSVATGGKNTEAFF.

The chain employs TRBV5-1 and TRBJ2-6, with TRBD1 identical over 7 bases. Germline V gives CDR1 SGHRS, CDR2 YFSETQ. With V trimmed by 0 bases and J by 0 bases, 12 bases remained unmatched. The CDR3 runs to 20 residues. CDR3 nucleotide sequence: TGCGCCAGCAGCTTGGGTGGGGACAGATCTCGAGCCTCTGGGGCCAACGTCCTGACTTTC. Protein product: CASSLGGDRSRASGANVLTF.

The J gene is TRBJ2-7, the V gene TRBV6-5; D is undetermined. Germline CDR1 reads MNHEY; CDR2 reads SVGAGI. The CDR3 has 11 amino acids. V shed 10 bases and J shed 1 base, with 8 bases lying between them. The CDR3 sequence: CATKRSYEQYF. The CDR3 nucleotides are TGTGCCACGAAGCGTTCCTACGAGCAGTACTTC.

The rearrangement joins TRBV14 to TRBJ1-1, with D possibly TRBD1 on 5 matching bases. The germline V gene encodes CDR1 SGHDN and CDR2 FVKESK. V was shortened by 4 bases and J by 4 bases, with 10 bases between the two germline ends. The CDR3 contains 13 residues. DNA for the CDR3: TGTGCCAGCAGCCTCGGGGGGGGCACTGAAGCTTTCTTT. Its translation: CASSLGGGTEAFF.

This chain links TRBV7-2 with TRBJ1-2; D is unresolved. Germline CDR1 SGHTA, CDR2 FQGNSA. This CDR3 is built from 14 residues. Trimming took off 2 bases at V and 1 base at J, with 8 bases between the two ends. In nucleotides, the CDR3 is TGTGCCAGCAGCTTATCAACAGTTAACTATGGCTACACCTTC. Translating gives CASSLSTVNYGYTF.

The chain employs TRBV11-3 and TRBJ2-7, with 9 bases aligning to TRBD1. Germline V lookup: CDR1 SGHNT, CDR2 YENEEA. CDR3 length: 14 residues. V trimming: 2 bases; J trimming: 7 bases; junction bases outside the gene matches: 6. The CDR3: CASSLPGQGKEQYF. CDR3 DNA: TGTGCCAGCAGCTTACCGGGACAGGGTAAAGAGCAGTACTTC.

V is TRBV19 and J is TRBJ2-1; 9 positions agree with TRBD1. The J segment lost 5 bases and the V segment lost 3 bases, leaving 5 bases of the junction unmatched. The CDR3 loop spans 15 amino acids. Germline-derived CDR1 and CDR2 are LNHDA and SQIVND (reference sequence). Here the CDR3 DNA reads TGTGCCAGTAGTATGGCGACAGGGGGAAACAATGAGCAGTTCTTC. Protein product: CASSMATGGNNEQFF. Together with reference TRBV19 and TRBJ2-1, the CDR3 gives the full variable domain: DGGITQSPKYLFRKEGQNVTLSCEQNLNHDAMYWYRQDPGQGLRLIYYSQIVNDFQKGDIAEGYSVSREKKESFPLTVTSAQKNPTAFYLCASSMATGGNNEQFFGPGTRLTVL.